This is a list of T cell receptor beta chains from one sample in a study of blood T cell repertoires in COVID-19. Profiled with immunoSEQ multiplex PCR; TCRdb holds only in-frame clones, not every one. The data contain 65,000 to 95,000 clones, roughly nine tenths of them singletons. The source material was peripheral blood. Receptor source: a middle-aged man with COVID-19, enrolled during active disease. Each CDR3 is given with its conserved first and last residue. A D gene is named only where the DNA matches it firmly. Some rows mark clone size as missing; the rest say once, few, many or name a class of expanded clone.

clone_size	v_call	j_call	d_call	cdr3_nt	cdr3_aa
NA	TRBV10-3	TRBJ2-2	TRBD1	TGTGCCACGACAGGACAGGGTGGGGGAGTGGCCGGGGAGCTGTTTTTT	CATTGQGGGVAGELFF
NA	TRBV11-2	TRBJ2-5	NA	TGTGCCAGCAGCTTAGATCAGAGGAGATACCAGTACTTC	CASSLDQRRYQYF
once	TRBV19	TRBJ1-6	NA	TGTGCCAGTAGTGTATGGCCCCTGCGAGCGGGACGTGCGAATTCACCCCTCCACTTT	CASSVWPLRAGRANSPLHF
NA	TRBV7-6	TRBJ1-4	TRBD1	TGTGCCAGCAGCCCTAGACAGGGTCTGGCTAATGAAAAACTGTTTTTT	CASSPRQGLANEKLFF
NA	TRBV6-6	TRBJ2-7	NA	TGTGCCAGCACCAAACGTTTGCGGGACTTGCTGTCCGAGCAGTACTTC	CASTKRLRDLLSEQYF
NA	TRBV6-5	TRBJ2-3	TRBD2	TGTGCCAGCAGCCACGTAAGCGGGGGCACAGATACGCAGTATTTT	CASSHVSGGTDTQYF
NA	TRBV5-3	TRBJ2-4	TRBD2	TGTGCCAGAAGCTTGGTGTCTAGCGGGAGGGGGCACATTCAGTACTTC	CARSLVSSGRGHIQYF
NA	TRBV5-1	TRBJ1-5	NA	TGCGCCAGCAGCCCGGACAATAATCAGCCCCAGCATTTT	CASSPDNNQPQHF
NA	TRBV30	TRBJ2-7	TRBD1	TGTGCCTGGAGTGTAAGGGTTCGACAGGGGAGAATGTACGAGCAGTACTTC	CAWSVRVRQGRMYEQYF
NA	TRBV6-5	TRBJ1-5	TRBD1	TGTGCCAGCAGTCCCGGGACAGGGACCAATCAGCCCCAGCATTTT	CASSPGTGTNQPQHF
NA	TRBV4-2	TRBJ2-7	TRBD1	TGTGCCAGCAGCCAAGGGGGACAGGGCTACGAGCAGTACTTC	CASSQGGQGYEQYF
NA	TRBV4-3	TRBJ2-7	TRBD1	TGCGCCAGCAGCCAAACGGACAGGGCCGAGCAGTACTTC	CASSQTDRAEQYF
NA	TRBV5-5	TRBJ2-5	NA	TGTGCCAGCAGCTTGAGGTCGGGGGGCGAGGCGGGAGAGACCCAGTACTTC	CASSLRSGGEAGETQYF
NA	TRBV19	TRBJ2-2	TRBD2	TGTGCCAGTAGTATAGGGGGAGGCGGGAGTTCCGGCGGGGAGCTGTTTTTT	CASSIGGGGSSGGELFF
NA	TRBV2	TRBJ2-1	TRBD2	TGTGCCAGCAGTGACCCAGGACTAGCGGAGTACAATGAGCAGTTCTTC	CASSDPGLAEYNEQFF
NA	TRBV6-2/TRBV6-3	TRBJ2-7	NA	TGTGCCAGCAGTTACGAGGGCAGATCCTACGAGCAGTACTTC	CASSYEGRSYEQYF
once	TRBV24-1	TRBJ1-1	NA	TGTGCCACCAGTGATTCAAATCTCGGGGAAGCTTTCTTT	CATSDSNLGEAFF
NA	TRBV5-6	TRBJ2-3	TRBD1	TGTGCCAGCAGCTGGGGACAGGGGTTCACAGATACGCAGTATTTT	CASSWGQGFTDTQYF
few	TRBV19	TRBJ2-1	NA	TGTGCCAGTAGTCAATCCTACCGTAATGAGCAGTTCTTC	CASSQSYRNEQFF
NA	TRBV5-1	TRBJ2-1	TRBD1	TGCGCCAGCAGCCCCCCGGGACAGTACAATGAGCAGTTCTTC	CASSPPGQYNEQFF
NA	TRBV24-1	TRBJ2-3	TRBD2	TGTGCCATCGCGACTAGCCCCGCTACGCAGTATTTT	CAIATSPATQYF
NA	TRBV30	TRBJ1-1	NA	TGTGCCTGGAGTGTACAGACGAACACTGAAGCTTTCTTT	CAWSVQTNTEAFF
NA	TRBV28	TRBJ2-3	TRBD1	TGTGCCAGCAGTGTGGGACAGGGGGTTGCAGATACGCAGTATTTT	CASSVGQGVADTQYF
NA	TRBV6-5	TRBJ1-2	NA	TGTGCCAGCAAGAGAGACAAAGCTAACTATGGCTACACCTTC	CASKRDKANYGYTF
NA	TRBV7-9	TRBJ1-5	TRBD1	TGTGCCAGCAGCCCGGCGGACAGGGGAAGCAATCAGCCCCAGCATTTT	CASSPADRGSNQPQHF
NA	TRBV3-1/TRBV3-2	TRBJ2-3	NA	TGTGCCAGCAGCCACGGACTACCTGGAGGCACAGATACGCAGTATTTT	CASSHGLPGGTDTQYF
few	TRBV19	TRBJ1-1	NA	TGTGCCAGTAGTGTACGGGGGACTGAAGCTTTCTTT	CASSVRGTEAFF
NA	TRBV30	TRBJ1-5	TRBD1	TGTGCCTGGAGTGGACAGGGGGATCAGCCCCAGCATTTT	CAWSGQGDQPQHF
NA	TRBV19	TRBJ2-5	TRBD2	TGTGCCAGTAGTGTCGTCCTAGCGGGAGGAACACGGCAAGAGACCCAGTACTTC	CASSVVLAGGTRQETQYF
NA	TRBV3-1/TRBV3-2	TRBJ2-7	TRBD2	TGTGCCAGCAGCCAAGGCGTCGAGCGGGGGGCCTACGAGCAGTACTTC	CASSQGVERGAYEQYF
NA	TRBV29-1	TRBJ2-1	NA	TGCAGCGTTGACCCCACCTACAATGAGCAGTTCTTC	CSVDPTYNEQFF
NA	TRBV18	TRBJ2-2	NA	TGTGCCAGCTCACCACCTACCCCAGGCACCGGGGAGCTGTTTTTT	CASSPPTPGTGELFF
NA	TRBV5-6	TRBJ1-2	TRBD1	TGTGCCAGCAGCTTGGAACAGGGGAGGTATGGCTACACCTTC	CASSLEQGRYGYTF
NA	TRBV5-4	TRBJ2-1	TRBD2	TGTGCCAGCAGCTCCGGTGGGCTAGCGGAGGTGGATGAGCAGTTCTTC	CASSSGGLAEVDEQFF
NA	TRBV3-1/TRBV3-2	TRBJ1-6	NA	TGTGCCAGCAGCCAAGATGCGGCTCGGAGGCTCCTCCACTTT	CASSQDAARRLLHF
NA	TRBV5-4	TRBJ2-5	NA	TGTGCCAGCAGCGCGGGACCGCAAGAGACCCAGTACTTC	CASSAGPQETQYF
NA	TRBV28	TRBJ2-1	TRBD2	TGTGCCAGCAGCGACGGGAGGGGGTTCAATGAGCAGTTCTTC	CASSDGRGFNEQFF
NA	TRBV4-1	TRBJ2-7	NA	TGCGCCAGCAGCCAAGGGGGGGCGGGGGTTACCTACGAGCAGTACTTC	CASSQGGAGVTYEQYF
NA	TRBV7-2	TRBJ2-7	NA	TGTGCCAGCAGCTGGGACGGGGAGGCCTACGAGCAGTACTTC	CASSWDGEAYEQYF
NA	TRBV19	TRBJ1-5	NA	TGTGCCAGTACAGGTCAGGGGCCCCAGCATTTT	CASTGQGPQHF
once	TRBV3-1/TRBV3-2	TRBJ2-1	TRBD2	TGTGCCAGCAGCCTTAACATAGGGACTAGCGGGAGGAGGCTCTCCTACAATGAGCAGTTCTTC	CASSLNIGTSGRRLSYNEQFF
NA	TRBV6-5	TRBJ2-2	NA	TGTGCCAGCAGTTACTCTTCAGGGGCGAGCGGGGAGCTGTTTTTT	CASSYSSGASGELFF
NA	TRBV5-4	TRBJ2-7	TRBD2	TGTGCCAGCGCCCAAGGAGCTCGGACTAGCGTAGGCGAGCAGTACTTC	CASAQGARTSVGEQYF
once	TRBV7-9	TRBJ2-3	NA	TGTGCCAGCAGCTTAGGCTCCGCCCCGAGGGATACGCAGTATTTT	CASSLGSAPRDTQYF
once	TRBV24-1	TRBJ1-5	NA	TGTGCCACCAGTGACCCGAATGGCTGGCCCCAGCATTTT	CATSDPNGWPQHF
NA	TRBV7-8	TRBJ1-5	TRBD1	TGTGCCAGCAGCTTACAGGGGGCCAGTCAGCCCCAGCATTTT	CASSLQGASQPQHF
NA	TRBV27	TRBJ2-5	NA	TGTGCCAGCAGAAGCGGATTCCAAGAGACCCAGTACTTC	CASRSGFQETQYF
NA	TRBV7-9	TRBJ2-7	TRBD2	TGTGCCAGCAGCTTGTTAAGCGGGGCCAGCTCCTACGAGCAGTACTTC	CASSLLSGASSYEQYF
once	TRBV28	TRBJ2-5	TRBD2	TGTGCCAGCAGTTTCGCACTAGCGGGAGCCGGAGAGACCCAGTACTTC	CASSFALAGAGETQYF
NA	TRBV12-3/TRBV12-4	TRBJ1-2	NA	TGTGCCAGCAGTTTCAGGCCGACGGGCTACACCTTC	CASSFRPTGYTF
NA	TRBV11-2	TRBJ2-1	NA	TGTGCCAGCAGCCCCCCGCAGGGCGGGGCCGCCTACAATGAGCAGTTCTTC	CASSPPQGGAAYNEQFF
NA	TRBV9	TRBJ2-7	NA	TGTGCCAGCAGCGGGGCATGGGACACTAACCACGAGCAGTACTTC	CASSGAWDTNHEQYF
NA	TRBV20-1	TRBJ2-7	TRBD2	TGCAGTGCTAGTAAGACTAGCGGCAGCTCCTACGAGCAGTACTTC	CSASKTSGSSYEQYF